This TCR beta chain is from a study of cytomegalovirus exposure and HLA in healthy donors. The CDR3 length is 13 residues. The V gene's germline CDR1 is LNHDA and CDR2 SQIVND (reference sequence). With 10 bases removed from V and 5 bases from J, the gap between germline ends came to 17 bases. 60 Vbeta and 13 Jbeta primers were used in PCR. Measured with immunoSEQ multiplex PCR; TCRdb has only the in-frame clones, and not every one. Recorded here are 140,000 to 150,000 clones; the top ten clones represent approximately 1.5%. The sample was PBMCs. This TCR came from a woman in her 50s in good health and CMV-seronegative. This chain connects TRBV19 to TRBJ1-1; TRBD1 might be the D (5 bases). Written as DNA, the CDR3 is TGTGCCATCAAAGAACGGGGGGAGACTGAAGCTTTCTTT. Translating it yields CAIKERGETEAFF.